The source of this T cell receptor beta chain is a study of read filtering for tumor transcriptome and immune sequencing. This clonotype has at least ten counts. Its antigen remains unidentified. The V and J ends lost 5 bases and 11 bases respectively, with 13 bases between them. CDR3 length: 12 amino acids. Germline-derived CDR1 and CDR2 are SEHNR and FQNEAQ (reference sequence). Findings of the study overall: Around 85% of IR-seq clonotypes had one read, totaling 3% to 4.5% of reads; RNA-seq: 74.6% and 44.6%. RNA-seq captured clonotypes less deeply and reliably than IR-seq. The sorted CD138-negative fraction was a mixed bone marrow immune population, not purified T cells.

Molecular barcoded adaptors covering alpha/delta and beta/gamma chains were used on roughly 370 ng RNA. From the reads, TCRdb called clonotypes with MiXCR, one entry per CDR3 protein. The sample contains over 50,000 distinct CDR3 sequences, roughly 19% of which appear only once. The TCR was taken from a donor at least 40 years old with multiple myeloma. The sample consisted of a population of CD138-negative cells sorted from bone marrow. This chain uses TRBV7-9 with TRBJ2-1, with a weak D call TRBD2 (5 bases). CDR3 sequence reads: CASSPLGRKQFF. The CDR3 nucleotides are TGTGCCAGCAGCCCCCTGGGGAGAAAGCAGTTCTTC.